The T cell receptor beta chain described here comes from a study of CD8+CD57+ T cells in acquired aplastic anemia listed by TCRdb under 2018. Context from the whole study: A mean of approximately 3 ug of DNA, ranging from roughly 0.2 to 30 ug, was extracted from sorted CD4+ and CD8+ cells. CD8+CD57+ expansion was defined as a frequency above the mean frequency observed in healthy subjects.

Genomic DNA was used as template for profiling of TCR beta VDJ combinations and CDR3 sequences. TCR repertoire sequencing was run on an Illumina HiSeq 2000. The paper's processing steps were these. Repertoires were assessed using TRBV/TRBJ rearrangement plots, CDR3 size and DJ length profiles, and Simpson's diversity index. The immunodominant clone was defined as the most abundant DNA sequence in deep sequencing data. CDR3 amino acid sequences were screened for sharing across subjects and were compared with published repertoires and the VDJdb database. The raw public reads went through TCRdb reprocessing: fastp at Q25, MiXCR clone calling, in-frame beta chains kept. Merged by CDR3 protein, the rows form single entries marked with the most common genes and DNA. For this entry, the V and J calls and clone size follow TCRdb and not the study's own pipeline. The sample records roughly 170,000 distinct CDR3 sequences, 48% of which are singletons. The ten largest clones represent approximately 13% of the sample.

Results the study describes overall, beyond this receptor: Around 27 CD8+ CDR3 sequences were shared between patients and controls but appeared highly expressed in patients and within their immunodominant clones. CD8+ Simpson's diversity did not differ significantly between patients and healthy controls (P=0.060).

Concerning this clonotype: This receptor's antigen is unknown. No base-level quality is on record; no much larger clone is a single base apart.

The patients picked for sequencing were ones in whom flow cytometry had shown an expansion of CD8+CD57+ cells. Every patient had severe acquired aplastic anemia, diagnosed using the International Study of Aplastic Anemia and Agranulocytosis and Camitta criteria. At the time blood was sampled, none of the patients had received any therapy. In this study, sorted CD4+ and CD8+ T cells from the blood of healthy subjects and of severe aplastic anemia patients had their TCR repertoires deep-sequenced. In the USA, patient enrollment took place under clinicaltrials.gov protocols 00001620, 01623167, 00001397, 00071045, 00081523 and 00961064. Ficoll-Paque density gradient centrifugation was used to isolate peripheral blood mononuclear cells. CD4+ and CD8+ T cells were sorted by FACS or magnetic beads before DNA extraction. The TCR comes from a human donor with aplastic anemia. Material for sequencing was sorted CD4+, CD8+, or CD8+CD57+ T cells (not recorded which) from PBMCs.

The CDR3 here reads CSASPSQGNYGYTF. The bases are TGCAGTGCTAGTCCATCCCAGGGGAACTATGGCTACACCTTC. Recombination connected TRBV20-1 to TRBJ1-2; TRBD1 is perhaps the D gene, given 6 matching bases. The CDR3 holds 14 amino acids from the cysteine to the phenylalanine. The sequence is cut down to CDR3 DNA, 42 bases in frame from base 1. The germline V gene encodes CDR1 DFQATT and CDR2 SNEGSKA (reference sequence). The trim is 3 bases for V and 2 bases for J, with a gap of 13 bases between the germline ends.